This TCR beta chain was captured by sequencing in a study of cytomegalovirus exposure and HLA in healthy donors. Study observations and caveats: By a later analysis, the bulk of CMV-associated TCR beta chains appeared HLA-restricted. Most TCR sequences were rare, but some public TCRs occurred in many donors.

The study ran its PCR with 60 Vbeta and 13 Jbeta primers. The data were produced by immunoSEQ multiplex PCR, yet TCRdb's version contains in-frame clones alone and is incomplete. The repertoire consists of more than 100,000 clones, with more than 70% occurring once and the leading ten covering about 0.25%. Turning to this clone: No antigen is known for it.

This CDR3 has 17 residues. V shed 4 bases, J shed 5 bases, and the junction held 11 bases outside the gene matches. Germline CDR1 reads MRHNA; CDR2 reads SNTAGT. The chain joins TRBV6-4 to TRBJ2-2; 9 bases align to TRBD2. The receptor was derived from a man aged 50 to 59 in good health and CMV-seronegative. Sequencing used PBMCs. CDR3 residues: CASSVGIAGASTGELFF. The CDR3 DNA reads TGTGCCAGCAGTGTAGGAATAGCGGGAGCTTCGACCGGGGAGCTGTTTTTT.